This TCR beta chain came from a study of CD8 T cells in Susac syndrome. Reverse transcription of 0.5 to 1 ug RNA used random hexamers. With immunoSEQ multiplex PCR, TCR beta CDR3 was amplified across 54 Vbeta and 13 Jbeta. TCRdb reanalysed the immunoSEQ multiplex PCR reads using MiXCR and keeps one entry per CDR3 protein. Among approximately 22,000 distinct CDR3 sequences listed, 93% were seen once. Sequencing of TCR beta was performed on blood CD8+ T cells and on blood CD4+ T cells. TEMRA cells were FACS-enriched, and CD8+ and CD4+ T cells were isolated negatively. The CDR3 is made up of 15 amino acids. V shed 5 bases and J shed 6 bases, with 19 bases lying between them. Points from the study as a whole: The number of individuals included in the study's TCR sequencing and HLA analysis was acknowledged as relatively small.

About this clonotype itself: The antigen remains unidentified.

Sequencing was performed on CD8+ T cells from PBMCs. The chain combines TRBV12-3 or TRBV12-4 with TRBJ1-1; D not certain. The origin of this receptor is a human donor in good health. The CDR3 DNA reads as TGTGCCAGCAGTCCAGAAATCAACCTGGGCGCTGAAGCTTTCTTT. This gives the protein CASSPEINLGAEAFF.